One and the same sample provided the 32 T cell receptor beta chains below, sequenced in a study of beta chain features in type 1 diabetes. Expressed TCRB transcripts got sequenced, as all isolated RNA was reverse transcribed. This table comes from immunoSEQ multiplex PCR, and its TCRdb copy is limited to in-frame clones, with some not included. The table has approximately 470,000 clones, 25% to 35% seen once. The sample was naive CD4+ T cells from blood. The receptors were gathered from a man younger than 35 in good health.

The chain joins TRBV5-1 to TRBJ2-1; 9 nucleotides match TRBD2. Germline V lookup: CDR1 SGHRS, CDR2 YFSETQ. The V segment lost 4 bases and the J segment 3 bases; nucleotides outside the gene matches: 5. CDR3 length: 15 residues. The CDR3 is CASSLTSGHYNEQFF. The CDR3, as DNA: TGCGCCAGCAGCCTGACTAGCGGCCACTACAATGAGCAGTTCTTC.

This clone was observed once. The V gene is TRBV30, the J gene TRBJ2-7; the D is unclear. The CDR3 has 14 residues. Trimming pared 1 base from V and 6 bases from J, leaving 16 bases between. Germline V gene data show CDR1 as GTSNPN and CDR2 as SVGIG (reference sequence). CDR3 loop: CAWSGTRVLTEQYF. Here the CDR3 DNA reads TGTGCCTGGAGTGGAACACGGGTATTGACCGAGCAGTACTTC.

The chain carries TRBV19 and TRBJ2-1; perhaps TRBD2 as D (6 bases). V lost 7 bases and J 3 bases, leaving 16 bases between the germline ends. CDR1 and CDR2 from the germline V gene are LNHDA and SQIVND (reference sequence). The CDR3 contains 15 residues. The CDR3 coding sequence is TGTGCCAGTACGGGTAGCGGACTGAACTACAATGAGCAGTTCTTC. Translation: CASTGSGLNYNEQFF.

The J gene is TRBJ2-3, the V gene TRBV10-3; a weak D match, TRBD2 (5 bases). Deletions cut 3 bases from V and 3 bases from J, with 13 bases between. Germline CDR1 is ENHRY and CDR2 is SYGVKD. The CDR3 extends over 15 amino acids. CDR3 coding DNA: TGTGCCATCAGTGAAGAGGCGGGCCTTACAGATACGCAGTATTTT. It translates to CAISEEAGLTDTQYF.

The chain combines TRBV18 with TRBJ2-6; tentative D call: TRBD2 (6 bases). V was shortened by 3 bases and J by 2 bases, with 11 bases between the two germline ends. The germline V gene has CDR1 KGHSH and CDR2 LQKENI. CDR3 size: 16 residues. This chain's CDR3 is CASSPPREAGANVLTF. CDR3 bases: TGTGCCAGCTCACCCCCGAGGGAGGCTGGGGCCAACGTCCTGACTTTC.

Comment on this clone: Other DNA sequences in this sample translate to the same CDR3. CDR3 DNA: TGTGCCAGCAGCTTAGCGGCGGTGAACACCGGGGAGCTGTTTTTT. As protein: CASSLAAVNTGELFF. This sequence joins TRBV7-2 and TRBJ2-2; D unresolved. Trimming stripped 0 bases from V and 1 base from J, with 6 bases between. Germline CDR1 reads SGHTA; CDR2 reads FQGNSA. The CDR3 loop spans 15 amino acids.

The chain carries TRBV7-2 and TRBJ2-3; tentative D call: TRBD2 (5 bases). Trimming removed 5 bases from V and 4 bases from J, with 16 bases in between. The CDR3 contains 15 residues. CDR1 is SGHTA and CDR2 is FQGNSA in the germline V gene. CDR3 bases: TGTGCCAGCAGCACACTGGGAGAGAGGGCAGATACGCAGTATTTT. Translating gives CASSTLGERADTQYF.

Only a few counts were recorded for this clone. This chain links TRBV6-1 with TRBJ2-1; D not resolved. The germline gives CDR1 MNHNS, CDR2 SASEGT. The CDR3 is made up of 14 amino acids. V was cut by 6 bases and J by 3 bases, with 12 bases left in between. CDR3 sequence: CASRPDLVYNEQFF. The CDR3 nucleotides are TGTGCCAGCAGGCCAGATTTAGTCTACAATGAGCAGTTCTTC.

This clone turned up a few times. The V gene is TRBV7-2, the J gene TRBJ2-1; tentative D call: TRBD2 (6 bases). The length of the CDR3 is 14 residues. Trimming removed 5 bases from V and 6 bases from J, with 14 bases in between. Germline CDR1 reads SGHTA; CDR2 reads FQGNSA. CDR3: CASSPAAGFNEQFF. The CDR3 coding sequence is TGTGCCAGCAGCCCGGCGGCGGGATTCAATGAGCAGTTCTTC.

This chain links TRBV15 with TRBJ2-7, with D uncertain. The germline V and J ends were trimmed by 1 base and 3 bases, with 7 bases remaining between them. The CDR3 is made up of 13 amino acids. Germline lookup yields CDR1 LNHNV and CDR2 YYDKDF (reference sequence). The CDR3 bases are TGTGCCACCAGCAGAGGCACAATCTACGAGCAGTACTTC. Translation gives CATSRGTIYEQYF.

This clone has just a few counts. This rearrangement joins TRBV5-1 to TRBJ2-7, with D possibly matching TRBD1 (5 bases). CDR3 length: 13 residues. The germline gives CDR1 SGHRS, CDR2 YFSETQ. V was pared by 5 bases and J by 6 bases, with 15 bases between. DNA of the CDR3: TGCGCCAGCAGAGAAACGACAGCCTCCGAGCAGTACTTC. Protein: CASRETTASEQYF.

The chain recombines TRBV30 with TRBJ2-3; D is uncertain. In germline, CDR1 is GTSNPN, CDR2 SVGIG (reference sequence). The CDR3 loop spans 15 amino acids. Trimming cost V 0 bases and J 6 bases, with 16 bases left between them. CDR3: CAWSVASPGFDTQYF. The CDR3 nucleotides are TGTGCCTGGAGTGTGGCCAGCCCTGGGTTTGATACGCAGTATTTT. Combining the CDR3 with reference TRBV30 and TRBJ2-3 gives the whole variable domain SQTIHQWPATLVQPVGSPLSLECTVEGTSNPNLYWYRQAAGRGLQLLFYSVGIGQISSEVPQNLSASRPQDRQFILSSKKLLLSDSGFYLCAWSVASPGFDTQYFGPGTRLTVL.

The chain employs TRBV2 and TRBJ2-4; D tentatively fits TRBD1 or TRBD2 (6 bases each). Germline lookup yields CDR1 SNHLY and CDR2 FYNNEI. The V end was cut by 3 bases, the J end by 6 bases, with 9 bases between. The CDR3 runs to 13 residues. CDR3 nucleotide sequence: TGTGCCAGCAGTGACGGGGGCAGAAACATTCAGTACTTC. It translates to CASSDGGRNIQYF.

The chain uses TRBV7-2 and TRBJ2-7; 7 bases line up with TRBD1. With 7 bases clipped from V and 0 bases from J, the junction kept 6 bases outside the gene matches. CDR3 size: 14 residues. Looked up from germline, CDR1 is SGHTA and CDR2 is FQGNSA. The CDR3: CASKGQLSSYEQYF. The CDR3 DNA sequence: TGTGCCAGCAAGGGACAGCTGTCCTCCTACGAGCAGTACTTC.

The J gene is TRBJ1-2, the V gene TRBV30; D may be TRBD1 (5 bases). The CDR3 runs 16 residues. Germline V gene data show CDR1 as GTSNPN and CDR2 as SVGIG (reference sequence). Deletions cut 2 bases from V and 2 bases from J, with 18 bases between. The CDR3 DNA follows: TGTGCCTGGAGTCCTACCCTCGGGGCAGGAAACTATGGCTACACCTTC. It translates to CAWSPTLGAGNYGYTF.

The CDR3 here is CASSVWVSGIGNEQFF. CDR3 bases: TGTGCCAGCAGTGTCTGGGTTAGCGGGATAGGGAATGAGCAGTTCTTC. V is TRBV28 and J is TRBJ2-1; 8 bases line up with TRBD2. The V segment lost 5 bases and the J segment 7 bases; nucleotides outside the gene matches: 13. The CDR3 is 16 amino acids. Germline V gene sequence: CDR1 MDHEN, CDR2 SYDVKM.

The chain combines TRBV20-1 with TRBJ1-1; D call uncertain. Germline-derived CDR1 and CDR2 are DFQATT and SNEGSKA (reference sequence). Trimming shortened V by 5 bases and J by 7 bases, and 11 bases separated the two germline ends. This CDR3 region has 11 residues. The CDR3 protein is CSAGRRVEAFF. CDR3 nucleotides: TGCAGTGCTGGGAGGAGAGTTGAAGCTTTCTTT.

The CDR3 protein is CASSYGVNPSTDTQYF. Written as DNA, the CDR3 is TGTGCCAGCAGTTACGGTGTAAACCCTAGCACAGATACGCAGTATTTT. J is TRBJ2-3 and V is TRBV6-6; no definite D call. The length of the CDR3 is 16 residues. The germline V and J ends were trimmed by 2 bases and 0 bases, with 12 bases remaining between them. From germline, CDR1 is MNHNY and CDR2 SVGAGI (reference sequence).

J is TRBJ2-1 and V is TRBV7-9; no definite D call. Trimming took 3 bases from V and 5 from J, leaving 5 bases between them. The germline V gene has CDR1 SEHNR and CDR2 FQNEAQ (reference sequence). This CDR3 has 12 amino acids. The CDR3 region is CASSLLHNEQFF. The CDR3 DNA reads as TGTGCCAGCAGCTTGTTACACAATGAGCAGTTCTTC.

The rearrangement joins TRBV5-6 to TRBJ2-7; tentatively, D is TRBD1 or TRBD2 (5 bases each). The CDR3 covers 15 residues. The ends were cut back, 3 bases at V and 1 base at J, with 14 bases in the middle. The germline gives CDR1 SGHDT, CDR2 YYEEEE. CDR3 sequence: CASSYPGTVSYEQYF. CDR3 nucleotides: TGTGCCAGCAGCTACCCCGGGACCGTATCCTACGAGCAGTACTTC.

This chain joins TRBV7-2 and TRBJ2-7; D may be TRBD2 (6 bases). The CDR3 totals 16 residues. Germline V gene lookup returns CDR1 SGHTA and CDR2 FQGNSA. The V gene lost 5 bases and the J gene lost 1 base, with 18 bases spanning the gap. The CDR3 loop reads CASSAPTSGRSYEQYF. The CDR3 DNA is TGTGCCAGCAGCGCGCCCACGTCTGGGAGGTCCTACGAGCAGTACTTC.

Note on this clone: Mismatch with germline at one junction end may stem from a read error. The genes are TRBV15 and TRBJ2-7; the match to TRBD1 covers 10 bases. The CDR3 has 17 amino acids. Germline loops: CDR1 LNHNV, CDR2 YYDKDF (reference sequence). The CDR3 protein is CATCRDLVWDRGHEQYF. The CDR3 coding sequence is TGTGCCACCTGCAGAGATTTGGTTTGGGACAGGGGCCACGAGCAGTACTTC.

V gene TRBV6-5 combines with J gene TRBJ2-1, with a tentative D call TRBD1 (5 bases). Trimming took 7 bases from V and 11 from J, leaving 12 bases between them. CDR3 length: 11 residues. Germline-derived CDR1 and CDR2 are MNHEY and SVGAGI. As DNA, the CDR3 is TGTGCCAGCAATTGGGGCAGTAAGCAGTTCTTC. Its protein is CASNWGSKQFF.

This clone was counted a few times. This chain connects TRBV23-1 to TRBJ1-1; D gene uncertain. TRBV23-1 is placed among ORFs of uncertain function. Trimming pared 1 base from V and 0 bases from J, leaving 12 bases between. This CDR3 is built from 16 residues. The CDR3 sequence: CASSQWKAQMNTEAFF. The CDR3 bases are TGCGCCAGCAGTCAATGGAAAGCACAGATGAACACTGAAGCTTTCTTT.

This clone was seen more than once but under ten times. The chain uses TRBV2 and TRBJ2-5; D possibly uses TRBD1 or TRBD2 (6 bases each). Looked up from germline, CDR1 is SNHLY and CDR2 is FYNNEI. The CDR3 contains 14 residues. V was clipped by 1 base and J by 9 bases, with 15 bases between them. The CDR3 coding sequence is TGTGCCAGCAGTGAAGACGGGGGCCTCGGGGCCCAGTACTTC. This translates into CASSEDGGLGAQYF. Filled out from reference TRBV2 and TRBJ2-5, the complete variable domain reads EPEVTQTPSHQVTQMGQEVILRCVPISNHLYFYWYRQILGQKVEFLVSFYNNEISEKSEIFDDQFSVERPDGSNFTLKIRSTKLEDSAMYFCASSEDGGLGAQYFGPGTRLLVL.

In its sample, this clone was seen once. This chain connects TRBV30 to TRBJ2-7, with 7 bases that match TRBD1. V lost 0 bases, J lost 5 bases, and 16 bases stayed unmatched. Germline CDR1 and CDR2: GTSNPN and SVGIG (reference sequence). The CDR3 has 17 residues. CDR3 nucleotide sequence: TGTGCCTGGAGTGTACGGGTCCCGACAGGGCGTTTCCACGAGCAGTACTTC. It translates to CAWSVRVPTGRFHEQYF.

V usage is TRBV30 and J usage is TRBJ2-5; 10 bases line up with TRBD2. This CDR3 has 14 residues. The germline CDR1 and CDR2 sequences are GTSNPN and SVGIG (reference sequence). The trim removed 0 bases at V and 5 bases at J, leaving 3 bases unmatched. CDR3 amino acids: CAWSVGAGGETQYF. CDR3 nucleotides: TGTGCCTGGAGTGTAGGAGCGGGAGGGGAGACCCAGTACTTC.

The CDR3 sequence is CASSVDMDSPWGYTF. CDR3 sequence (DNA): TGTGCCAGCAGCGTTGACATGGACAGCCCCTGGGGCTACACCTTC. The V and J genes are TRBV9 and TRBJ1-2, with D tentatively TRBD1 (6 bases). The CDR3 loop spans 15 amino acids. In germline, CDR1 is SGDLS, CDR2 YYNGEE. V lost 2 bases, J lost 8 bases, and 19 bases lay in between.

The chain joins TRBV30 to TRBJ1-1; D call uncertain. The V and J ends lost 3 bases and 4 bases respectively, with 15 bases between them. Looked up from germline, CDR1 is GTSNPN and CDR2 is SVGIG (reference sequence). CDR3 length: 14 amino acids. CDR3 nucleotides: TGTGCCTGGAGGACCACTGGGGAGACCACTGAAGCTTTCTTT. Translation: CAWRTTGETTEAFF.

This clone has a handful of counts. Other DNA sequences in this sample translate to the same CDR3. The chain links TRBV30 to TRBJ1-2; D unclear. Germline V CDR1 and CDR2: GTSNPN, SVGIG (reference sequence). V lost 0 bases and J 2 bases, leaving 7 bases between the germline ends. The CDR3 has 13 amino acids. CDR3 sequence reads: CAWSVAVNYGYTF. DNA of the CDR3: TGTGCCTGGAGTGTAGCCGTAAACTATGGCTACACCTTC.

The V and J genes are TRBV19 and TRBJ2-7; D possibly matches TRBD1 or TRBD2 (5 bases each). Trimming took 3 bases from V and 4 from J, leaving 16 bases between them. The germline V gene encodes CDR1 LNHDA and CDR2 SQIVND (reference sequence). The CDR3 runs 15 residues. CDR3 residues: CASSIAGLKGYEQYF. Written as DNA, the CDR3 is TGTGCCAGTAGTATCGCGGGCCTCAAGGGGTACGAGCAGTACTTC.

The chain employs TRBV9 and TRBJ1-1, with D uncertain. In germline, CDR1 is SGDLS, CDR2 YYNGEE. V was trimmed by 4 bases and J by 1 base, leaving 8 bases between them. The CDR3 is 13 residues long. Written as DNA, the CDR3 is TGTGCCAGCAGCACGGATCCGAACACTGAAGCTTTCTTT. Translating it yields CASSTDPNTEAFF.